This T cell receptor beta chain stems from a study of blood T cell repertoires in COVID-19. Study details: Spain, Italy and the United States supplied samples that represented acute and convalescent COVID-19.

Per the authors' pipeline: The authors estimated nucleated cell counts from reference gene primer amplification. TCRdb's table, derived via immunoSEQ multiplex PCR, lists solely in-frame clones and lacks some. That table supplies the V and J calls and clone size; D and trimming were determined from the DNA. This sample carries over 450,000 clones, 70% to 90% of them seen once, and the ten largest clones take less than 9.5%. This CDR3 has 11 residues. The V end was cut by 2 bases, the J end by 13 bases, with 8 bases between. In germline, CDR1 is MNHNS, CDR2 SASEGT. Sequencing was carried out using peripheral blood. This clonotype originated in a woman between 50 and 59 years old with COVID-19, enrolled during active disease. The chain employs TRBV6-1 and TRBJ1-4; D is ambiguous. CDR3 region: CASSESRGLFF. CDR3 coding DNA: TGTGCCAGCAGTGAATCTCGCGGACTGTTTTTT.